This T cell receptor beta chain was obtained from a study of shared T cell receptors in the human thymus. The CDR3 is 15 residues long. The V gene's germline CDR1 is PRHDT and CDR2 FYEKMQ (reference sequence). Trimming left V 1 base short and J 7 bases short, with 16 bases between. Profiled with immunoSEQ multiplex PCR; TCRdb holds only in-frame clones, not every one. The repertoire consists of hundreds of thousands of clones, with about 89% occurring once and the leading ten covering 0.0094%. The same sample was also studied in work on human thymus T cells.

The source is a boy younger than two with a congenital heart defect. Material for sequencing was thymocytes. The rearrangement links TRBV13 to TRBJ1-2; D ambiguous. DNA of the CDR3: TGTGCCAGCAGCTTAGACACCTCCCGGCGCGGTGGCTACACCTTC. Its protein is CASSLDTSRRGGYTF.